Given below is one T cell receptor (beta chain) in context. The entry originates in a study of OX40 agonist ivuxolimab in advanced cancers. Trimming took off 0 bases at V and 3 bases at J, with 10 bases between the two ends. The CDR3 runs to 15 residues. Germline V gene data show CDR1 as SGHDT and CDR2 as YYEEEE. The assay was immunoSEQ multiplex PCR, and TCRdb's table has in-frame clones only and misses some. The data contain roughly 76,000 clones, about nine tenths of them singletons. This TCR was recovered from an adult with an advanced solid tumor such as melanoma, head and neck, liver or kidney cancer. This specimen consisted of CD4+ or CD8+ T cells sorted from blood, obtained in a trial of the OX40 agonist ivuxolimab. V and J are TRBV5-6 and TRBJ2-1; D gene uncertain. This CDR3 reads CASSLGDIYYNEQFF. CDR3 DNA sequence: TGTGCCAGCAGCTTGGGTGACATCTACTACAATGAGCAGTTCTTC.